This T cell receptor beta chain was documented in a study of blood T cells in healthy people across ages. Study summary: There was about one barcoded beta molecule captured by template switching per two T cells.

Together with a sample-barcoded 5' primer, a J-beta primer mix was included in a second PCR lasting about 6 to 12 cycles. TCRdb re-called the 5' RACE reads through MiXCR, storing one row per CDR3 protein. The sample holds 700,000 to 850,000 distinct CDR3 sequences; 36% are singletons and the top ten take about an eighth. The CDR3 is 15 residues long. Trimming cost V 4 bases and J 1 base, with 10 bases left between them. The source is a man between 18 and 35 years old in good health. The genes are TRBV12-3 or TRBV12-4 and TRBJ1-4, with D unresolved. Sample: blood. The CDR3: CASSWGALTNEKLFF. CDR3 DNA sequence: TGTGCCAGCAGTTGGGGAGCGCTAACTAATGAAAAACTGTTTTTT.